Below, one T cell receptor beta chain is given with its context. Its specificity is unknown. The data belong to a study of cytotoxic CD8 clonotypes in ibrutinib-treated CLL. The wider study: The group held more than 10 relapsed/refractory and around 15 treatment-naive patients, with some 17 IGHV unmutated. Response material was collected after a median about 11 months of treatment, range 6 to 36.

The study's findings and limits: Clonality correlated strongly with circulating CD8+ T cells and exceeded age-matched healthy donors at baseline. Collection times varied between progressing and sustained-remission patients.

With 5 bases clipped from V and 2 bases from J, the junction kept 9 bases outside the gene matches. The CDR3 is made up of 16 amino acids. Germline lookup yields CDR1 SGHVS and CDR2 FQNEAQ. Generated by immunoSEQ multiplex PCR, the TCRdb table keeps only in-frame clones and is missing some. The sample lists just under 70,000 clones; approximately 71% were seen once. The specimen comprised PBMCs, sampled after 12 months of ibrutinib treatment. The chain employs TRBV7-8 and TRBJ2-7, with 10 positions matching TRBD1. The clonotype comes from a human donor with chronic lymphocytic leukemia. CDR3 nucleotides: TGTGCCAGCAGCCTAGAGGGACAGGGGACAACCTACGAGCAGTACTTC. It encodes CASSLEGQGTTYEQYF.